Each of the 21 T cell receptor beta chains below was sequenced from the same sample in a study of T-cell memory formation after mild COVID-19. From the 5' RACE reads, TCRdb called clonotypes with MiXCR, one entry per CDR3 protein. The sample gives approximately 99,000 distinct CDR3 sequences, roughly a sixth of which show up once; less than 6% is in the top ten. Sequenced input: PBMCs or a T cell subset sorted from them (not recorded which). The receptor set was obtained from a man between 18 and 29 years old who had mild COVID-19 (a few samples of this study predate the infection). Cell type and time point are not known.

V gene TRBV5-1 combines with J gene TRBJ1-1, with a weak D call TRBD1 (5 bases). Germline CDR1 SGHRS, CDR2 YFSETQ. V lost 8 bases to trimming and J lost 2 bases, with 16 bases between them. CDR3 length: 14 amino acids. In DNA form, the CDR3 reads TGCGCCAGTCACAGAGGGGACCTTAACACTGAAGCTTTCTTT. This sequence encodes CASHRGDLNTEAFF.

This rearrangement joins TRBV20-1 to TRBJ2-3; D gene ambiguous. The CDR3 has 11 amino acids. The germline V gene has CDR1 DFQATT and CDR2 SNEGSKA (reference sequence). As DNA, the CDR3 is TGCAGCTCAATAGCCGCAGATACGCAGTATTTT. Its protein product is CSSIAADTQYF.

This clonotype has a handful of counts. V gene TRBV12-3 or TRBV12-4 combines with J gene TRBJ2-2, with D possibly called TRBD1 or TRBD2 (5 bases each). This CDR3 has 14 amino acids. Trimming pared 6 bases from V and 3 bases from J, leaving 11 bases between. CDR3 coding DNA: TGTGCCAGCAGGACCGGGGCTTACACCGGGGAGCTGTTTTTT. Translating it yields CASRTGAYTGELFF.

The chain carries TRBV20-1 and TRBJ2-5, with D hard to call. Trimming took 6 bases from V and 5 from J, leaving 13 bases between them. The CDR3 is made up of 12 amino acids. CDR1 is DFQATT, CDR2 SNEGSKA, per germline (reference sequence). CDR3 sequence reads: CSAVGSEETQYF. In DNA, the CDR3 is TGCAGTGCAGTGGGATCGGAGGAGACCCAGTACTTC.

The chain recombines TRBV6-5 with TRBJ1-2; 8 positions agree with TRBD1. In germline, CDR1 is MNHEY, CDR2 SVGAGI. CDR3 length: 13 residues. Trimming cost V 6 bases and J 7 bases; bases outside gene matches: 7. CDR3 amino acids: CASSEDRAVGYTF. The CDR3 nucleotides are TGTGCCAGCAGCGAGGACAGGGCTGTTGGCTACACCTTC.

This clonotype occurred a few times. For the CDR3, the DNA is TGTGCCAGCAGTGACTATCAGGGATTATCCTATAATTCACCCCTCCACTTT. It codes for CASSDYQGLSYNSPLHF. V and J are TRBV6-1 and TRBJ1-6, with a tentative D call TRBD1 (5 bases). Germline loops: CDR1 MNHNS, CDR2 SASEGT. The V gene lost 3 bases and the J gene lost 1 base, with 13 bases spanning the gap. There are 17 residues in the CDR3.

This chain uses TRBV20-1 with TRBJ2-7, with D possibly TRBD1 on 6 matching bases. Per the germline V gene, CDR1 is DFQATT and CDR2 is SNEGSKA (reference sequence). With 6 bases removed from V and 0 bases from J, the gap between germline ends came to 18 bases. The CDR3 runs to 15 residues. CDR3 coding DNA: TGCAGTGCCCGAGGGGGATACTGGGGCTCCTACGAGCAGTACTTC. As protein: CSARGGYWGSYEQYF.

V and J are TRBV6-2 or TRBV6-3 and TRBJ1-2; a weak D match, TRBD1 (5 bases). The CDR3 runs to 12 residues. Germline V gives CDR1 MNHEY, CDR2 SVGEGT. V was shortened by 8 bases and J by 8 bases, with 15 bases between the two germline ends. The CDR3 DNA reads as TGTGCCAGCCGCATTGGGACCCGGGGCTACACCTTC. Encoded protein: CASRIGTRGYTF.

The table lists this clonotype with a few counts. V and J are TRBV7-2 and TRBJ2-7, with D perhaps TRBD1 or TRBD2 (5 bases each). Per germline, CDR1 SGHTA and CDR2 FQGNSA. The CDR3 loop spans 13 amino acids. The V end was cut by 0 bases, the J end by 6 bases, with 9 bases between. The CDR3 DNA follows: TGTGCCAGCAGCTTAGCGGAAGGGACCGAGCAGTACGTC. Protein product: CASSLAEGTEQYV.

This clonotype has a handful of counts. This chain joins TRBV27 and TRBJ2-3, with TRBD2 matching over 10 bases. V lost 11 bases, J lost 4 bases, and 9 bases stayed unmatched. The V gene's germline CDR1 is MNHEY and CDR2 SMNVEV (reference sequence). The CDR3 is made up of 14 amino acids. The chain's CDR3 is CAARSGGAADTQYF. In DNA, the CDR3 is TGTGCCGCCCGAAGCGGGGGGGCCGCAGATACGCAGTATTTT.

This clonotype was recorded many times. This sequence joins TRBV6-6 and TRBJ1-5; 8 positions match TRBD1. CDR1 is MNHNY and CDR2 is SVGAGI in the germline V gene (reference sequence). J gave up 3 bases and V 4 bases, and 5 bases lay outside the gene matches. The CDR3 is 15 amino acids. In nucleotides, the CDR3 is TGTGCCAGCAGTTTAGGGACAGGTAACAATCAGCCCCAGCATTTT. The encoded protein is CASSLGTGNNQPQHF.

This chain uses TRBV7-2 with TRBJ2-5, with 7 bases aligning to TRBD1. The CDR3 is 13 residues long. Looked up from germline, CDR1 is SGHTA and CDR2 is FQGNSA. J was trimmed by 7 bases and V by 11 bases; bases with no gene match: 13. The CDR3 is CASTTGRSATQYF. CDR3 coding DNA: TGTGCCTCCACGACAGGGCGGTCAGCGACCCAGTACTTC.

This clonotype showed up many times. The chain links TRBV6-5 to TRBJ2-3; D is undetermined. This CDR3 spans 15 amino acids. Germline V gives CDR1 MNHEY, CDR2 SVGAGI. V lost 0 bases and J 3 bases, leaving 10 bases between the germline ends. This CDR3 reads CASSYSLRRTDTQYF. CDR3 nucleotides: TGTGCCAGCAGTTACTCCCTGAGGAGAACAGATACGCAGTATTTT.

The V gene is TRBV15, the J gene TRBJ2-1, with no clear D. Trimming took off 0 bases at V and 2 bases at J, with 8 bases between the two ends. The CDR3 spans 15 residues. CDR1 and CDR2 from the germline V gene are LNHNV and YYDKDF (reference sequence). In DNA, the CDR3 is TGTGCCACCAGCAGAGAGGCAGGAACCTACAATGAGCAGTTCTTC. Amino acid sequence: CATSREAGTYNEQFF.

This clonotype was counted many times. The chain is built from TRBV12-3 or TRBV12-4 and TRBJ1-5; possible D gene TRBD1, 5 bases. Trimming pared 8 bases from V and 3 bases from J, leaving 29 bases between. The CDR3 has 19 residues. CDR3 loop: CASSLSATGSGGINQPQHF. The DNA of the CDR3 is TGTGCCAGCTCCCTGTCCGCCACGGGTTCGGGGGGGATCAATCAGCCCCAGCATTTT.

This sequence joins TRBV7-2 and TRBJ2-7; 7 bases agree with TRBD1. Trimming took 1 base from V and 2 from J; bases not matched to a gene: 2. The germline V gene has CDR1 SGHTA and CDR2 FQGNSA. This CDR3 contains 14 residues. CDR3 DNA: TGTGCCAGCAGCTTAGGGCAGGGGGCCTACGAGCAGTACTTC. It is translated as CASSLGQGAYEQYF.

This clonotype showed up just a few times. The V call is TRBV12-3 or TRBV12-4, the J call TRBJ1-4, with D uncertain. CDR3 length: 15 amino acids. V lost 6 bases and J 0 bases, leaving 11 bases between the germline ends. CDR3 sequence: CASSYTQTTNEKLFF. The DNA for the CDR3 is TGTGCCAGCAGCTATACCCAGACAACTAATGAAAAACTGTTTTTT.

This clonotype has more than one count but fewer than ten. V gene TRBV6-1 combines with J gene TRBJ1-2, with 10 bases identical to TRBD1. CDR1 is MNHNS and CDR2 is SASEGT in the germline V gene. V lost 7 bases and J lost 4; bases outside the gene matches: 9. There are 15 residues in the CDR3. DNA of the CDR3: TGTGCCAGCACCCGGGGGGGACAGGGGACCTATGGCTACACCTTC. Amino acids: CASTRGGQGTYGYTF.

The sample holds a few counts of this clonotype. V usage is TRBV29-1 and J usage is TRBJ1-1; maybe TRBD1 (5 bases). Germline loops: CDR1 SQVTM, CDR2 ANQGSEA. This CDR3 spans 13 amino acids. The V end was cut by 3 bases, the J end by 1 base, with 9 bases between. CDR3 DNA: TGCAGCGTTGAGGGACCCAAGAACACTGAAGCTTTCTTT. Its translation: CSVEGPKNTEAFF.

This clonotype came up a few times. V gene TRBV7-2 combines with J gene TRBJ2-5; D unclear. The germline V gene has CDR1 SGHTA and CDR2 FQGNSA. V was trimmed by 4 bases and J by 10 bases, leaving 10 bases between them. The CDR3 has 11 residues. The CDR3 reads CASSSTWDQYF. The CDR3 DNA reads TGTGCCAGCAGCTCCACCTGGGACCAGTACTTC.

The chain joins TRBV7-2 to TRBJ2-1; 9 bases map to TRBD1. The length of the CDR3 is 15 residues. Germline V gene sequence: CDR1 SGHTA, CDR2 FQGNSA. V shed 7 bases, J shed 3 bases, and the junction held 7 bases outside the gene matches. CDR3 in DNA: TGTGCCAGCAAGCCCCCGGGACAGGGCTACAATGAGCAGTTCTTC. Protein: CASKPPGQGYNEQFF.